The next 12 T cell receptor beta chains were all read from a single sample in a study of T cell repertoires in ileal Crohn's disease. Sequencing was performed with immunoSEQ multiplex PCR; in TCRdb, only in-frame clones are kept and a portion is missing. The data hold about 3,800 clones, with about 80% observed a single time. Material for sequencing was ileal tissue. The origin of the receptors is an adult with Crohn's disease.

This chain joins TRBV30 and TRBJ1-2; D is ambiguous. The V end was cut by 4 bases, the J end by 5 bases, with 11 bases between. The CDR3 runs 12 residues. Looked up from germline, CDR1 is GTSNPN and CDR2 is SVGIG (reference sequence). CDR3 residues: CAWNLGPYGYTF. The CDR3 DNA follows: TGTGCCTGGAATCTGGGCCCTTATGGCTACACCTTC.

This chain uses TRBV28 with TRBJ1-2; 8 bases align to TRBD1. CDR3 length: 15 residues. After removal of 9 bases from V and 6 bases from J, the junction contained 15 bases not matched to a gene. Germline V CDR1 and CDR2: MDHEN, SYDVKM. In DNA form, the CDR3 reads TGTGCCAGTTCCTGGACAGGGCTTTTGGTGGATGGCTACACCTTC. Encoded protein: CASSWTGLLVDGYTF.

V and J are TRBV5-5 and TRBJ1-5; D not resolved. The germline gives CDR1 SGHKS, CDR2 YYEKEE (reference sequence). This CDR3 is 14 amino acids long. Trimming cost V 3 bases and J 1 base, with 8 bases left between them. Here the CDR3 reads CASSSSLSNQPQHF. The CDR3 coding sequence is TGTGCCAGCAGCTCCTCTTTAAGCAATCAGCCCCAGCATTTT. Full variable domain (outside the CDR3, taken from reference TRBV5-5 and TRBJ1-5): DAGVTQSPTHLIKTRGQQVTLRCSPISGHKSVSWYQQVLGQGPQFIFQYYEKEERGRGNFPDRFSARQFPNYSSELNVNALLLGDSALYLCASSSSLSNQPQHFGDGTRLSIL.

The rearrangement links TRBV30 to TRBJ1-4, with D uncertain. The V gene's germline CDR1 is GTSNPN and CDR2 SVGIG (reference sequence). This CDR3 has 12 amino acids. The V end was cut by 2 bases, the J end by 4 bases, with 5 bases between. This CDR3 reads CAWSSNNEKLFF. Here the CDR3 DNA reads TGTGCCTGGAGTTCTAATAATGAAAAACTGTTTTTT.

In DNA form, the CDR3 reads TGTGCCACCAGCAGAGATGGCAGGGGGTATGGCTACACCTTC. Translation: CATSRDGRGYGYTF. The genes are TRBV15 and TRBJ1-2; 7 bases align to TRBD1. In germline, CDR1 is LNHNV, CDR2 YYDKDF (reference sequence). The CDR3 is made up of 14 amino acids. V shed 0 bases and J 5 bases; nucleotides not matched to a gene: 3.

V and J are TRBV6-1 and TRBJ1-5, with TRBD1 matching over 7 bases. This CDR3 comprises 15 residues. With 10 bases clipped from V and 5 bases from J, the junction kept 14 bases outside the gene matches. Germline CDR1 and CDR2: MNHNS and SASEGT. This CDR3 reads CATSKPGQPYQPQHF. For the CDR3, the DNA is TGTGCCACTTCTAAACCGGGACAGCCGTATCAGCCCCAGCATTTT.

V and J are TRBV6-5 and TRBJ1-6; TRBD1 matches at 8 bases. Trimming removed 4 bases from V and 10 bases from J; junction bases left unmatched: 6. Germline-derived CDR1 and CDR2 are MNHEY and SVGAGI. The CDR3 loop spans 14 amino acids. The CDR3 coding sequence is TGTGCCAGCAGTTGGACAGGGAAGGGATCACCCCTCCACTTT. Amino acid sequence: CASSWTGKGSPLHF.

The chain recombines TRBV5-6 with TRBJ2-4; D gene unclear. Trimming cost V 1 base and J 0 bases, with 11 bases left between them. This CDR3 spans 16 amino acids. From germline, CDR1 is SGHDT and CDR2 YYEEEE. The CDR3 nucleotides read TGTGCCAGCAGCTTGTGGGCATCACTAGCCAAAAACATTCAGTACTTC. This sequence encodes CASSLWASLAKNIQYF.

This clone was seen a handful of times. CDR3 in amino acids: CADRDLDRGRDGELFF. The CDR3 region has the DNA TGTGCCGACCGGGATTTGGACAGGGGGCGCGACGGGGAGCTGTTTTTT. This chain links TRBV9 with TRBJ2-2; 11 positions match TRBD1. CDR1 is SGDLS, CDR2 YYNGEE, per germline. The V gene end was trimmed by 10 bases and the J gene end by 7 bases; junction bases not matched to a gene: 15. This CDR3 region has 16 residues.

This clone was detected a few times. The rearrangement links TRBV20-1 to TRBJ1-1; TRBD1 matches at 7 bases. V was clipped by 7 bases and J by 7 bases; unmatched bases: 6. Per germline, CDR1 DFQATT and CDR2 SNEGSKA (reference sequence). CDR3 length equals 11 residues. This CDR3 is CSVPGTDEAFF. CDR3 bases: TGCAGTGTTCCCGGGACAGATGAAGCTTTCTTT.

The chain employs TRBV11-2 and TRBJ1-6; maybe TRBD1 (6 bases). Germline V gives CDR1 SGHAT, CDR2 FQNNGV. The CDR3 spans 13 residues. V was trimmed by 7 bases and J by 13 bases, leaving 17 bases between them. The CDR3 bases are TGTGCCAGCACCCCGGACAGTCCTATGCCCCTCCACTTT. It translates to CASTPDSPMPLHF. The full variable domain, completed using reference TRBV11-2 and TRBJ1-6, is EAGVAQSPRYKIIEKRQSVAFWCNPISGHATLYWYQQILGQGPKLLIQFQNNGVVDDSQLPKDRFSAERLKGVDSTLKIQPAKLEDSAVYLCASTPDSPMPLHFGNGTRLTVT.

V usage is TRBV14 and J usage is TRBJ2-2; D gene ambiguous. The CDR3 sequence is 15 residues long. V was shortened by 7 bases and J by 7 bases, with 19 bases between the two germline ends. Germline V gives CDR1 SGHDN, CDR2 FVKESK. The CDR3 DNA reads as TGTGCCAGCACCCCGAACTCCTTCTTTAACGGGGAGCTGTTTTTT. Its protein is CASTPNSFFNGELFF.